One T cell receptor beta chain is described in this entry. Its cognate antigen has yet to be identified. No clone much larger than this one lies a single base away; base qualities are absent. Participants in the prospective study were enrolled through a virtual design, were aged about 18 to 90 years, and lived in roughly 26 United States geographic areas. In the prospective study, participants were assigned to cohorts based on the clinical history participants reported in a screening survey and a study questionnaire. Exposed participants had been in contact with someone with a PCR-confirmed or clinician-diagnosed COVID-19 case within 2 weeks of study entry. In the prospective study, mobile phlebotomists collected whole blood, serum and a nasopharyngeal or oropharyngeal swab from each participant. Additional blood draws and questionnaires over an approximately two-month period could optionally be provided by prospective study participants. Before DNA extraction, prospective study blood samples were shipped either frozen or at room temperature.

The source of the sample is a study of blood T cell repertoires in COVID-19 (dated by TCRdb to the early 2020s). A note on the overall study: Collaborator samples came from the United States, Italy and Spain and covered acute and convalescent phases of COVID-19. The prospective study material was composed of cDNA or gDNA derived from T cells, B-cell-depleted T cells, or PBMCs. A de-identified subject ID, COVID-19 status, age in years and sex were almost always included in the sample metadata. Where available, HLA class I and class II types were taken from metadata supplied by the sample provider and were not determined by assay-based typing. The repertoires were made available in a free public database intended to serve as a resource for research on the immune response to SARS-CoV-2. Samples were obtained from the ongoing ImmuneRACE study (first 160 participants) and from 1,254 subjects provided by 6 global collaborators. Deeply sampled blood TCRbeta repertoires from subjects exposed to, actively infected with, or recovered from COVID-19 were included in the dataset.

TCRbeta CDR3 regions were amplified from genomic DNA using the immunoSEQ Assay, a bias-controlled multiplex PCR. On the study's bioinformatics: The number of nucleated cells in each sample was estimated by amplification of reference gene primers within the assay. To quantify the absolute abundance of each unique TCRbeta CDR3 rearrangement, sequence reads were collapsed and filtered. For each sample, productive Simpson clonality was calculated as the square root of Simpson's diversity index over productive rearrangements. As stored in TCRdb, this immuneACCESS dataset retains in-frame rearrangements with V and J assigned. A fraction of the clones does not appear; measured against another copy, unresolved V genes explain less than half of the discrepancy, and the remainder lacks a known reason. V and J calls and clone size come straight from that table; D and trimming were deduced from the DNA. For this sample there are approximately 400,000 clones; approximately 90% appear just once. The ten largest clones capture around 0.86% of the sample.

The germline V gene encodes CDR1 SEHNR and CDR2 FQNEAQ (reference sequence). CDR3 length: 15 amino acids, cysteine to phenylalanine. Only the CDR3 region is kept as DNA, spanning 45 bases read in frame from base 1. V was cut back by 5 bases and J by 7 bases, leaving a gap of 20 bases between them. On the study overall, not on this receptor specifically: The amount of clinical and demographic metadata varied by source and participant and was provided uncurated.

The clonotype was recovered from a middle-aged woman who had been exposed to COVID-19. The chain is assembled from TRBV7-9 and TRBJ1-2; a tentative D match to TRBD1 spans 5 bases. Sequencing input: PBMCs or T cells enriched from blood (not recorded which). In nucleotide form, the sequence is TGTGCCAGCAGCCCAAGCGGTAAAGGGGAGGGTGGCTACACCTTC. Translated, this is CASSPSGKGEGGYTF. With the rest looked up from the reference TRBV7-9 and TRBJ1-2 genes rather than sequenced, the full variable domain is DTGVSQNPRHKITKRGQNVTFRCDPISEHNRLYWYRQTLGQGPEFLTYFQNEAQLEKSRLLSDRFSAERPKGSFSTLEIQRTEQGDSAMYLCASSPSGKGEGGYTFGSGTRLTVV.